Presented here are 24 T cell receptor beta chains from one specimen sequenced in a study of T and B cells in COVID-19 patients. TRB rearrangements were amplified by multiplex PCR with BIOMED2 TRB-A/B primers. TCRdb processed the multiplex PCR reads anew with MiXCR; each CDR3 protein has one entry. In the table there are roughly 9,400 distinct CDR3 sequences, 25% to 30% of which are singletons. TRB was amplified from approximately 250-480 ng of blood genomic DNA. Material for sequencing was blood. The source of these receptors is a human donor who had recovered from COVID-19.

The rearrangement joins TRBV5-6 to TRBJ2-1; D is undetermined. The CDR3 covers 15 residues. V was cut by 2 bases and J by 1 base, with 10 bases left in between. CDR1 is SGHDT and CDR2 is YYEEEE in the germline V gene. CDR3 in DNA: TGTGCCAGCAGCTTTGTCGACGGATCCTACAATGAGCAGTTCTTC. This sequence encodes CASSFVDGSYNEQFF.

The genes are TRBV5-1 and TRBJ2-2; D tentatively fits TRBD1 or TRBD2 (5 bases each). The V gene lost 4 bases and the J gene lost 0 bases, with 13 bases spanning the gap. The CDR3 is 16 amino acids. CDR1 SGHRS and CDR2 YFSETQ come from the germline V gene. The CDR3 DNA reads as TGCGCCAGCAGCCTTACCGGGACCGCGAACACCGGGGAGCTGTTTTTT. This translates into CASSLTGTANTGELFF.

To note about this clonotype: Sequence at one end of the junction differs from germline and may be a read error. The gene calls are TRBV6-5 and TRBJ1-3; D remains ambiguous. Looked up from germline, CDR1 is MNHEY and CDR2 is SVGAGI. The CDR3 totals 12 residues. The chain's CDR3 is CSSSYLGNTIYF. The DNA for the CDR3 is TGTTCCAGCAGTTATCTTGGAAACACCATATATTTT.

The rearrangement joins TRBV20-1 to TRBJ2-5; 7 bases match TRBD2. CDR1 is DFQATT, CDR2 SNEGSKA, per germline (reference sequence). After removal of 3 bases from V and 2 bases from J, the junction contained 6 bases not matched to a gene. The CDR3 runs to 14 residues. For the CDR3, the DNA is TGCAGTGCTAGTGGCGGGAGAGGACAAGAGACCCAGTACTTC. Its protein product is CSASGGRGQETQYF.

This clonotype showed up just a few times. The V call is TRBV6-5, the J call TRBJ2-1, with 9 positions matching TRBD2. The CDR3 runs 16 residues. Germline lookup yields CDR1 MNHEY and CDR2 SVGAGI. The trim removed 0 bases at V and 8 bases at J, leaving 8 bases unmatched. The CDR3 bases are TGTGCCAGCAGTTACTCGAAGCGCGGGGGGGCCTATGAGCAGTTCTTC. Encoded protein: CASSYSKRGGAYEQFF.

This clonotype has ten or more counts. The rearrangement uses TRBV13 and TRBJ2-7; 10 bases match TRBD1. The CDR3 is made up of 14 amino acids. The germline V gene has CDR1 PRHDT and CDR2 FYEKMQ (reference sequence). The J segment lost 5 bases and the V segment lost 6 bases, leaving 7 bases of the junction unmatched. This CDR3 is CASRRQGARDEQYF. The CDR3 bases are TGTGCCAGCAGGCGACAGGGGGCTCGCGACGAGCAGTACTTC.

This clonotype was observed a few times. The rearrangement uses TRBV6-5 and TRBJ1-1, with unresolved D. The germline CDR1 and CDR2 sequences are MNHEY and SVGAGI. The CDR3 contains 13 residues. Trimming removed 0 bases from V and 8 bases from J, with 10 bases in between. CDR3 in DNA: TGTGCCAGCAGTTACTCGTGGAGGTCAGAAGCTTTCTTT. Its protein is CASSYSWRSEAFF.

The chain is built from TRBV7-9 and TRBJ2-3; TRBD2 aligns across 8 bases. The CDR3 sequence is 16 residues long. Germline V CDR1 and CDR2: SEHNR, FQNEAQ (reference sequence). V trimming: 5 bases; J trimming: 2 bases; junction bases outside the gene matches: 9. CDR3 nucleotides: TGTGCCAGCAGCCCCCTTGGGACTAGTAACACAGATACGCAGTATTTT. This sequence encodes CASSPLGTSNTDTQYF.

The table lists this clonotype with a few counts. The V and J genes are TRBV7-2 and TRBJ2-3, with 8 bases lining up with TRBD2. The trim removed 0 bases at V and 1 base at J, leaving 3 bases unmatched. Looked up from germline, CDR1 is SGHTA and CDR2 is FQGNSA. CDR3 length: 16 amino acids. DNA of the CDR3: TGTGCCAGCAGCTTAGCAACCGGGGGGGGCACAGATACGCAGTATTTT. It is translated as CASSLATGGGTDTQYF. Drawing the rest from reference TRBV7-2 and TRBJ2-3, the complete variable domain is GAGVSQSPSNKVTEKGKDVELRCDPISGHTALYWYRQSLGQGLEFLIYFQGNSAPDKSGLPSDRFSAERTGGSVSTLTIQRTQQEDSAVYLCASSLATGGGTDTQYFGPGTRLTVL.

The genes are TRBV7-2 and TRBJ2-7; 8 bases align to TRBD2. CDR3 length equals 14 residues. V was pared by 6 bases and J by 5 bases, with 9 bases of the junction left unmatched. Germline loops: CDR1 SGHTA, CDR2 FQGNSA. The CDR3 nucleotides are TGTGCCAGCAGACCTATGGCGGGGGGCCACGAGCAGTACTTC. Amino acids: CASRPMAGGHEQYF.

In this sample, this clonotype is medium-sized. V gene TRBV5-4 combines with J gene TRBJ2-1; TRBD2 aligns across 15 bases. J was trimmed by 8 bases and V by 0 bases; bases with no gene match: 0. CDR3 size: 15 residues. Per germline, CDR1 SGHNT and CDR2 YYREEE (reference sequence). The CDR3 DNA reads TGTGCCAGCAGCTTGGGGACTAGCGGGAGGGATGAGCAGTTCTTC. Translation gives CASSLGTSGRDEQFF.

This clonotype is medium-sized within its sample. The gene calls are TRBV19 and TRBJ1-5; 9 bases map to TRBD1. The CDR3 is 13 amino acids. V was clipped by 7 bases and J by 5 bases; unmatched bases: 3. CDR1 is LNHDA, CDR2 SQIVND, per germline (reference sequence). The CDR3 nucleotides are TGTGCCAGTAAGGGACAGGGAGATCAGCCCCAGCATTTT. Translation gives CASKGQGDQPQHF. Drawing the rest from reference TRBV19 and TRBJ1-5, the complete variable domain is DGGITQSPKYLFRKEGQNVTLSCEQNLNHDAMYWYRQDPGQGLRLIYYSQIVNDFQKGDIAEGYSVSREKKESFPLTVTSAQKNPTAFYLCASKGQGDQPQHFGDGTRLSIL.

This clonotype is labeled as medium-sized. V gene TRBV18 combines with J gene TRBJ2-1; D is perhaps TRBD2 (6 bases). Germline V gives CDR1 KGHSH, CDR2 LQKENI. The CDR3 is 12 amino acids. The ends were cut back, 3 bases at V and 7 bases at J, with 7 bases in the middle. Here the CDR3 DNA reads TGTGCCAGCTCACCGCTAGCGAATGAGCAGTTCTTC. Protein product: CASSPLANEQFF. Full variable domain (outside the CDR3, taken from reference TRBV18 and TRBJ2-1): NAGVMQNPRHLVRRRGQEARLRCSPMKGHSHVYWYRQLPEEGLKFMVYLQKENIIDESGMPKERFSAEFPKEGPSILRIQQVVRGDSAAYFCASSPLANEQFFGPGTRLTVL.

This clonotype ranks as medium-sized. The rearrangement links TRBV6-5 to TRBJ2-7; D unresolved. The germline V gene has CDR1 MNHEY and CDR2 SVGAGI. Trimming pared 4 bases from V and 9 bases from J, leaving 13 bases between. The CDR3 runs to 12 residues. The DNA for the CDR3 is TGTGCCAGCAGTTCTCAGTCGGAAGTGCAGTACTTC. Translating gives CASSSQSEVQYF.

This clonotype was seen only once. The chain carries TRBV20-1 and TRBJ2-3, with 9 bases fitting TRBD2. The V and J ends lost 3 bases and 1 base, in that order; junction bases with no gene match: 5. The CDR3 runs to 15 residues. Germline CDR1 DFQATT, CDR2 SNEGSKA (reference sequence). The DNA for the CDR3 is TGCAGTGCTAGGGGTAGCGGGAGTGGCACAGATACGCAGTATTTT. Translation: CSARGSGSGTDTQYF.

This CDR3 reads CASSQASGSTDTQYF. CDR3 DNA sequence: TGTGCCAGCAGCCAAGCTAGCGGGAGCACAGATACGCAGTATTTT. The V call is TRBV27, the J call TRBJ2-3, with 8 bases identical to TRBD2. V dropped 6 bases and J dropped 0; count of bases not matched to a gene: 5. Germline CDR1 is MNHEY and CDR2 is SMNVEV (reference sequence). The length of the CDR3 is 15 residues.

As for this clonotype: Germline is not matched at one junction end, which may reflect a read error. The rearrangement uses TRBV5-5 and TRBJ2-3; TRBD2 agrees at 12 bases. The germline CDR1 and CDR2 sequences are SGHKS and YYEKEE (reference sequence). The CDR3 contains 18 residues. This CDR3 reads CASSLARTSGEITDTQYF. DNA for the CDR3: TGCGCCAGCAGCTTGGCCAGGACTAGCGGGGAGATCACAGATACGCAGTATTTT.

This clonotype was counted between two and nine times. The genes are TRBV19 and TRBJ1-1; 8 bases are shared with TRBD1. This CDR3 is built from 14 residues. From germline, CDR1 is LNHDA and CDR2 SQIVND (reference sequence). V shed 4 bases and J 3 bases; nucleotides not matched to a gene: 4. DNA of the CDR3: TGTGCCAGTAGTACCGACAGGGGCCACACTGAAGCTTTCTTT. Translating gives CASSTDRGHTEAFF.

This clonotype is medium-sized (0.01 to 0.1%) by share. This sequence joins TRBV29-1 and TRBJ1-2, with no clear D. Germline-derived CDR1 and CDR2 are SQVTM and ANQGSEA. The CDR3 runs to 13 residues. V lost 3 bases and J lost 6, with 14 bases in between. CDR3 in amino acids: CSVETLGRDGYTF. The CDR3 DNA reads TGCAGCGTTGAGACGCTTGGGCGGGATGGCTACACCTTC.

This chain uses TRBV12-3 or TRBV12-4 with TRBJ2-1; D not resolved. CDR3 length: 16 residues. The V end was cut by 7 bases, the J end by 7 bases, with 23 bases between. The CDR3 region has the DNA TGTGCCAGCATCCCGACCGGCGACGGGTTTAGGAATGAGCAGTTCTTC. Amino acids: CASIPTGDGFRNEQFF.

The genes are TRBV5-4 and TRBJ1-6; the match to TRBD1 covers 7 bases. The CDR3 is 16 amino acids. Losses at the gene ends were 2 bases for V and 10 bases for J; bases not matched to a gene: 12. The germline V gene has CDR1 SGHNT and CDR2 YYREEE (reference sequence). The DNA for the CDR3 is TGTGCCAGCAGCTTACAACCGGGACAGAGTAAATCACCCCTCCACTTT. Protein product: CASSLQPGQSKSPLHF.

The chain recombines TRBV6-5 with TRBJ1-1, with D perhaps matching TRBD1 (5 bases). The CDR3 has 13 residues. The germline V gene encodes CDR1 MNHEY and CDR2 SVGAGI. V lost 7 bases to trimming and J lost 5 bases, with 14 bases between them. The CDR3 DNA is TGTGCCAGCACCACATACGAGGGGACTGAAGCTTTCTTT. It encodes CASTTYEGTEAFF.

Judged by abundance, this clonotype is medium-sized. The chain uses TRBV6-5 and TRBJ2-3; maybe TRBD1 (5 bases). The germline V and J ends were trimmed by 6 bases and 0 bases, with 13 bases remaining between them. Germline V gene lookup returns CDR1 MNHEY and CDR2 SVGAGI. This CDR3 contains 15 residues. The CDR3 DNA is TGTGCCAGCAGGGACACAGGTACTAGCACAGATACGCAGTATTTT. Amino acids: CASRDTGTSTDTQYF.

The DNA of the CDR3 is TGTGCCAGCAGTTACCAGCTCTCAACTAATGAAAAACTGTTTTTT. Its translation: CASSYQLSTNEKLFF. The gene calls are TRBV6-2 or TRBV6-3 and TRBJ1-4; D remains ambiguous. Per germline, CDR1 MNHEY and CDR2 SVGEGT. This CDR3 has 15 residues. The V end lost 2 bases, the J end lost 0 bases, and 7 bases lay between the germline ends.